The T cell receptor (beta chain) under discussion was sequenced for a study of response to subunit inactivated influenza vaccine (dated by TCRdb to 2016 to 2019). Notes on the research overall: The study used deep quantitative T cell receptor repertoire profiling to track responses to a trivalent subunit inactivated influenza vaccine.

As regards this clonotype: Its antigen is still unknown. Per-nucleotide qualities are absent, and no much larger clonotype sits a single base away.

V is shortened by 1 base, J by 6 bases, and the region joining them spans 14 bases. The germline V gene specifies SGHRS as CDR1 and YFSETQ as CDR2. The cysteine opens and the phenylalanine closes a CDR3 of 14 amino acids. Just the 42-base CDR3 DNA is kept, in frame starting at base 1. Overall study results and their limits: According to the authors, only a limited number of new T cells may be recruited by each seasonal influenza vaccination.

The library was prepared using RT-PCR. The run used an Illumina HiSeq 2500. Through fastp at Q25 and MiXCR, TCRdb rebuilt clones from the public reads, retaining in-frame beta chains. Each entry merges the rows of one CDR3 protein and shows their most common DNA and genes. This sample is represented by about 240,000 distinct CDR3 sequences; 12% of them were singletons. The leading ten clones occupy about 8% of the sample. This receptor was taken from a man aged 50 to 60 who received an inactivated influenza vaccine. Donor details come from another sample of the same person, matched by shared clones. Sequencing used non-naive T cells sorted from PBMCs, obtained 14 days before vaccination. The sample's cell subset or site label, in plain terms: memory T cell fraction. The rearranged chain carries TRBV5-1 and TRBJ2-7; no D gene can be assigned with confidence. The sequenced DNA: TGCGCCAGCAGCTTGTTGAACAGAGAGAGCGAGCAGTACTTC. This gives the protein CASSLLNRESEQYF.